These T cell receptor beta chains were read from a single sample in a study of cytomegalovirus exposure and HLA in healthy donors. Using immunoSEQ multiplex PCR, the repertoire was profiled, and TCRdb retains in-frame clones only, with some absent. The data hold some 170,000 clones, with approximately 80% observed a single time. The sample comprised PBMCs. These receptors originate from a man aged 18 to 29 in good health and CMV-seropositive. Each CDR3 is given without its conserved first and last residue.

v_call,j_call,cdr3_aa
TRBV2,TRBJ2-3,ASTENEDTQY
TRBV10-3,TRBJ2-6,AISEPGQGISGANVLT
TRBV29-1,TRBJ2-7,SVDRGQGGYEQY
TRBV27,TRBJ2-1,ASSLLGGAAYNEQF
TRBV7-2,TRBJ2-5,ASSFQAGGQEIQY
TRBV9,TRBJ1-6,ASSVDGRDNSPLH
TRBV6-5,TRBJ2-3,ASSPARGTDTQY
TRBV5-1,TRBJ2-7,ASSLALGQGTEQY
TRBV11-2,TRBJ2-3,ASSSQGTDTQY
TRBV4-3,TRBJ2-1,ASSPGTSSNNEQF
TRBV15,TRBJ1-1,ATSQGLSDGAF
TRBV9,TRBJ1-1,ASSVVGASAEAF
TRBV9,TRBJ2-3,ASNLPTEDTRY
TRBV29-1,TRBJ2-7,SVTEQGNWKEQY
TRBV7-9,TRBJ2-3,ASSFADRVSTDTQY
TRBV11-2,TRBJ2-7,ASSLAGQGLREQY
TRBV7-2,TRBJ1-3,ASSLLDSGNTIY
TRBV14,TRBJ1-1,ASSQARRGLGTEAF
TRBV4-1,TRBJ1-6,ASSQSPLQVESSYNSPLH
TRBV19,TRBJ1-5,ASSIRTGVLGAQH
TRBV30,TRBJ2-1,ACGRDNEQF